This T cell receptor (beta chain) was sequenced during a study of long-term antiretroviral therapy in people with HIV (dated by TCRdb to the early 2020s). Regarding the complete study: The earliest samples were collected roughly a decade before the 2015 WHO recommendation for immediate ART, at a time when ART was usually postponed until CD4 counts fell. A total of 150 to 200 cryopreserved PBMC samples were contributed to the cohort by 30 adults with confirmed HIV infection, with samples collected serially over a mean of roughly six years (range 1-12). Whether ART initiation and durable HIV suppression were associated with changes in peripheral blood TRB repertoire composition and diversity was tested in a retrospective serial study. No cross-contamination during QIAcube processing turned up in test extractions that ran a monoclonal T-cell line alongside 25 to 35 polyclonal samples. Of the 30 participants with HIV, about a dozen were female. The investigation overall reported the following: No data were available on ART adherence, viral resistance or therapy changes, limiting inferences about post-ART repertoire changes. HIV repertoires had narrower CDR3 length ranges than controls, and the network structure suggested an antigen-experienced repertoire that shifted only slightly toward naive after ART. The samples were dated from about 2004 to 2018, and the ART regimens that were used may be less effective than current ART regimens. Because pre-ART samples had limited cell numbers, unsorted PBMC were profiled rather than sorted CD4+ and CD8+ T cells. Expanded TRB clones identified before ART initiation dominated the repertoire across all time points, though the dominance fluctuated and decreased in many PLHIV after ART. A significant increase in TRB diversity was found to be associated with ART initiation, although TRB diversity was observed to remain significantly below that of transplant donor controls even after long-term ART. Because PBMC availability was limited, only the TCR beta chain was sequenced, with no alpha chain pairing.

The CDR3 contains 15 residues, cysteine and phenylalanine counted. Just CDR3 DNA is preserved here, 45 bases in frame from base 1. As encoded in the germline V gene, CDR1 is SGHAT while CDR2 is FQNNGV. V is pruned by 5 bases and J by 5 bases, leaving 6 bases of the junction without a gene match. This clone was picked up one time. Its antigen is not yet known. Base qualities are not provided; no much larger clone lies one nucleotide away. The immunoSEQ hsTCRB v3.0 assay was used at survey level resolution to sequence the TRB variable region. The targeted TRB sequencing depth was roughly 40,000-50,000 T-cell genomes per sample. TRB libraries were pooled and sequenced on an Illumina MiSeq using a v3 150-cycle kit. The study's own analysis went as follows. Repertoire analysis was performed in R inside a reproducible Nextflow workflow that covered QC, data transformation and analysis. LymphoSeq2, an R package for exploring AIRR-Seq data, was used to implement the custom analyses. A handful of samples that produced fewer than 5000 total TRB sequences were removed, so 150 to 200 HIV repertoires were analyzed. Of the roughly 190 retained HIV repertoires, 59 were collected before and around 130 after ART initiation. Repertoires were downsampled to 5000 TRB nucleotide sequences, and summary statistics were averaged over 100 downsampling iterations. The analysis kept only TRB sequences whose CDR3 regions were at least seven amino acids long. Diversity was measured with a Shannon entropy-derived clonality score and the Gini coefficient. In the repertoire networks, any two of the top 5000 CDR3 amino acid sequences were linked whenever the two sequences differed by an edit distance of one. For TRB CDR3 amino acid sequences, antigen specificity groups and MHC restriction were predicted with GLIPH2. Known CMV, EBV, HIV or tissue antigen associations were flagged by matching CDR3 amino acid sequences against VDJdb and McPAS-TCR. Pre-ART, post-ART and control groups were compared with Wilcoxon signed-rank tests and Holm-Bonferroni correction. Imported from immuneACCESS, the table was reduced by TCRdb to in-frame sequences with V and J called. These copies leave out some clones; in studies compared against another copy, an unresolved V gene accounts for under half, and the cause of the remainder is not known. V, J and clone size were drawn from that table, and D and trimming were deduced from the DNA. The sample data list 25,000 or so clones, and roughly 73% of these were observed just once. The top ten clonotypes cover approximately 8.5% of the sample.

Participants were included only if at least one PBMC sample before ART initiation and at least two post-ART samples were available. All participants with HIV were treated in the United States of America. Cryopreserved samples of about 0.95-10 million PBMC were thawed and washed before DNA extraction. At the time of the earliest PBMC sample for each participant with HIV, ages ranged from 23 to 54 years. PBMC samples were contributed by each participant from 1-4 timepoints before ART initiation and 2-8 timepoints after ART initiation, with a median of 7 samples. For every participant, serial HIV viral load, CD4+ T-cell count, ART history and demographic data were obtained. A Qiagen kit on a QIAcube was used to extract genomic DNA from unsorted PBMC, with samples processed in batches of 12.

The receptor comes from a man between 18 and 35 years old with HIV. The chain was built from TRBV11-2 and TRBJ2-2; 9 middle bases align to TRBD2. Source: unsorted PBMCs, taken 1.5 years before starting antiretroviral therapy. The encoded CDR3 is CASSLSGRGTGELFF. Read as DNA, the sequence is TGTGCCAGCAGCCTTAGCGGGAGAGGAACCGGGGAGCTGTTTTTT.